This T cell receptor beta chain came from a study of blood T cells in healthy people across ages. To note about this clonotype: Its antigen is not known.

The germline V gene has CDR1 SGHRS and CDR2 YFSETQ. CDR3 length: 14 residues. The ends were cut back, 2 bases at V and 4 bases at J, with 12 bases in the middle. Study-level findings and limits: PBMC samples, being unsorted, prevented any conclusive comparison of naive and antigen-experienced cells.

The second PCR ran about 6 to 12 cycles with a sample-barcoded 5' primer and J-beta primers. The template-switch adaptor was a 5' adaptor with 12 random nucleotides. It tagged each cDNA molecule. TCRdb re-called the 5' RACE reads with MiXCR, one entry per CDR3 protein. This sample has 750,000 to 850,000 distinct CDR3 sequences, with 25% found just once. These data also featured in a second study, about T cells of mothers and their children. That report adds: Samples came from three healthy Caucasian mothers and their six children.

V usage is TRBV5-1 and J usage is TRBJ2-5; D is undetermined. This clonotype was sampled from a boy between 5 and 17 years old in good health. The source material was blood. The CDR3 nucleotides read TGCGCCAGCAGCTTCAACAACGAGGTAGAGACCCAGTACTTC. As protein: CASSFNNEVETQYF.